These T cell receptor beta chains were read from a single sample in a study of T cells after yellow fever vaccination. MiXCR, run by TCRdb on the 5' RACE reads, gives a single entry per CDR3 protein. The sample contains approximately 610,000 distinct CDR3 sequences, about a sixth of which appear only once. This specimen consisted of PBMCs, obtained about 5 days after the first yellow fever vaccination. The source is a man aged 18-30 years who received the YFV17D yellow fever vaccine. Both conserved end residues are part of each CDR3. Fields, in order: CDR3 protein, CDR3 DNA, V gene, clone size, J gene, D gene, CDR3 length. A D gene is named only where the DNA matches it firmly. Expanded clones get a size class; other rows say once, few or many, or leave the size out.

cdr3_aa: CASSLAEGVETQYF; cdr3_nt: TGCGCCAGCAGCTTGGCCGAAGGCGTAGAGACCCAGTACTTC; v_call: TRBV5-1; clone_size: few; j_call: TRBJ2-5; d_call: -; cdr3_length: 14
cdr3_aa: CASTERDSTTQYF; cdr3_nt: TGTGCCAGCACCGAACGGGACTCTACGACCCAGTACTTC; v_call: TRBV6-2/TRBV6-3; clone_size: -; j_call: TRBJ2-5; d_call: -; cdr3_length: 13
cdr3_aa: CASSTGTGRRNTEAFF; cdr3_nt: TGTGCCAGCAGCACAGGGACGGGGCGCAGGAACACTGAAGCTTTCTTT; v_call: TRBV11-1; clone_size: -; j_call: TRBJ1-1; d_call: -; cdr3_length: 16
cdr3_aa: CASSQEYVGNTIYF; cdr3_nt: TGCGCCAGCAGCCAAGAGTACGTTGGAAACACCATATATTTT; v_call: TRBV4-3; clone_size: -; j_call: TRBJ1-3; d_call: -; cdr3_length: 14
cdr3_aa: CASSYGRGGAYEQFF; cdr3_nt: TGTGCCAGCAGCTATGGGCGCGGGGGGGCCTATGAGCAGTTCTTC; v_call: TRBV7-2; clone_size: few; j_call: TRBJ2-1; d_call: TRBD2; cdr3_length: 15
cdr3_aa: CATSFDGTPGVGVNF; cdr3_nt: TGTGCCACCAGCTTTGACGGGACTCCTGGGGTAGGGGTGAACTTC; v_call: TRBV15; clone_size: -; j_call: TRBJ2-5; d_call: -; cdr3_length: 15
cdr3_aa: CASSVRGARDQPQHF; cdr3_nt: TGTGCCAGCAGTGTCCGGGGGGCCAGGGATCAGCCCCAGCATTTT; v_call: TRBV2; clone_size: -; j_call: TRBJ1-5; d_call: -; cdr3_length: 15
cdr3_aa: CATSLLGGGPDTQYF; cdr3_nt: TGTGCCACCAGTTTATTGGGGGGGGGGCCAGATACGCAGTATTTT; v_call: TRBV27; clone_size: -; j_call: TRBJ2-3; d_call: -; cdr3_length: 15
cdr3_aa: CASSYSTAVLTEAFF; cdr3_nt: TGTGCCAGCAGTTACTCGACAGCCGTTTTAACTGAAGCTTTCTTT; v_call: TRBV6-5; clone_size: -; j_call: TRBJ1-1; d_call: -; cdr3_length: 15
cdr3_aa: CASSQEARWYGYTF; cdr3_nt: TGCGCCAGCAGCCAAGAGGCGCGGTGGTATGGCTACACCTTC; v_call: TRBV4-1; clone_size: few; j_call: TRBJ1-2; d_call: -; cdr3_length: 14
cdr3_aa: CASSLSGGYSSPLHF; cdr3_nt: TGTGCCAGCAGCTTATCGGGAGGTTACAGTTCACCCCTCCACTTT; v_call: TRBV11-2; clone_size: -; j_call: TRBJ1-6; d_call: -; cdr3_length: 15
cdr3_aa: CASSRSWVSSGNTIYF; cdr3_nt: TGTGCCAGCAGTCGTAGCTGGGTTAGCTCTGGAAACACCATATATTTT; v_call: TRBV7-2; clone_size: many; j_call: TRBJ1-3; d_call: -; cdr3_length: 16
cdr3_aa: CASSLALQGSTDTQYF; cdr3_nt: TGCGCCAGCAGCTTGGCATTACAGGGTAGCACAGATACGCAGTATTTT; v_call: TRBV5-1; clone_size: few; j_call: TRBJ2-3; d_call: -; cdr3_length: 16
cdr3_aa: CASRGLGANVLTF; cdr3_nt: TGTGCCAGCCGGGGGCTCGGGGCCAACGTCCTGACTTTC; v_call: TRBV3-1; clone_size: -; j_call: TRBJ2-6; d_call: -; cdr3_length: 13
cdr3_aa: CASSRRTENTGELFF; cdr3_nt: TGTGCCAGCAGTCGACGGACGGAAAACACCGGGGAGCTGTTTTTT; v_call: TRBV6-1; clone_size: -; j_call: TRBJ2-2; d_call: -; cdr3_length: 15
cdr3_aa: CASSSTRLARETQYF; cdr3_nt: TGTGCCAGCAGTTCAACAAGACTAGCCCGGGAGACCCAGTACTTC; v_call: TRBV12-3/TRBV12-4; clone_size: many; j_call: TRBJ2-5; d_call: TRBD2; cdr3_length: 15
cdr3_aa: CASSGIYTEAFF; cdr3_nt: TGTGCCAGCAGTGGAATCTACACTGAAGCTTTCTTT; v_call: TRBV5-4; clone_size: -; j_call: TRBJ1-1; d_call: -; cdr3_length: 12
cdr3_aa: CASASRATGELFF; cdr3_nt: TGTGCCAGTGCGTCTAGGGCCACCGGGGAGCTGTTTTTT; v_call: TRBV27; clone_size: -; j_call: TRBJ2-2; d_call: -; cdr3_length: 13
cdr3_aa: CASSATGRYGTQYF; cdr3_nt: TGTGCCAGCAGCGCAACGGGAAGGTACGGGACCCAGTACTTC; v_call: TRBV11-2; clone_size: -; j_call: TRBJ2-5; d_call: -; cdr3_length: 14
cdr3_aa: CASSQDWVGGGSTDTQYF; cdr3_nt: TGCGCCAGCAGCCAAGATTGGGTCGGGGGGGGAAGCACAGATACGCAGTATTTT; v_call: TRBV4-1; clone_size: -; j_call: TRBJ2-3; d_call: TRBD2; cdr3_length: 18
cdr3_aa: CASSLGQGRYQPQHF; cdr3_nt: TGTGCCAGCAGCTTGGGACAGGGAAGGTATCAGCCCCAGCATTTT; v_call: TRBV5-5; clone_size: few; j_call: TRBJ1-5; d_call: TRBD1; cdr3_length: 15
cdr3_aa: CASSLFPLYEQYF; cdr3_nt: TGTGCCAGCAGCTTATTTCCCCTCTACGAGCAGTACTTC; v_call: TRBV7-8; clone_size: many; j_call: TRBJ2-7; d_call: -; cdr3_length: 13
cdr3_aa: CASSLVPGRRTNTEAFF; cdr3_nt: TGTGCCAGCAGCTTAGTTCCGGGGCGCCGAACGAACACTGAAGCTTTCTTT; v_call: TRBV7-2; clone_size: -; j_call: TRBJ1-1; d_call: -; cdr3_length: 17
cdr3_aa: CASTRGGTEAFF; cdr3_nt: TGCGCCAGCACCAGAGGGGGCACTGAAGCTTTCTTT; v_call: TRBV5-1; clone_size: few; j_call: TRBJ1-1; d_call: -; cdr3_length: 12
cdr3_aa: CASSQSGGAVTGELFF; cdr3_nt: TGCGCCAGCAGCCAGAGCGGGGGGGCGGTCACCGGGGAGCTGTTTTTT; v_call: TRBV4-1; clone_size: -; j_call: TRBJ2-2; d_call: TRBD2; cdr3_length: 16
cdr3_aa: CASSQDFGQPQHF; cdr3_nt: TGCGCCAGCAGCCAAGATTTTGGTCAGCCCCAGCATTTT; v_call: TRBV4-3; clone_size: -; j_call: TRBJ1-5; d_call: -; cdr3_length: 13
cdr3_aa: CASSSSRGFTDTQYF; cdr3_nt: TGTGCCAGCAGCTCCTCCCGGGGGTTCACAGATACGCAGTATTTT; v_call: TRBV7-2; clone_size: few; j_call: TRBJ2-3; d_call: -; cdr3_length: 15
cdr3_aa: CSAREGQEKQPQHF; cdr3_nt: TGCAGTGCTAGAGAAGGACAGGAGAAGCAGCCCCAGCATTTT; v_call: TRBV20-1; clone_size: -; j_call: TRBJ1-5; d_call: TRBD1; cdr3_length: 14
cdr3_aa: CASSLEAGGGYSNQPQHF; cdr3_nt: TGTGCCAGCAGCTTAGAGGCAGGTGGGGGATATAGCAATCAGCCCCAGCATTTT; v_call: TRBV11-1; clone_size: -; j_call: TRBJ1-5; d_call: -; cdr3_length: 18
cdr3_aa: CSASASGGPTNTGELFF; cdr3_nt: TGCAGTGCTAGTGCGAGCGGGGGGCCTACGAACACCGGGGAGCTGTTTTTT; v_call: TRBV20-1; clone_size: few; j_call: TRBJ2-2; d_call: TRBD2; cdr3_length: 17
cdr3_aa: CASSLLAGARQHF; cdr3_nt: TGTGCCAGCAGCTTACTGGCCGGGGCACGCCAGCATTTT; v_call: TRBV7-2; clone_size: -; j_call: TRBJ1-5; d_call: -; cdr3_length: 13
cdr3_aa: CASSGSGGLGSSYEQYF; cdr3_nt: TGTGCCAGCAGTGGGTCAGGGGGCCTCGGGAGCTCCTACGAGCAGTACTTC; v_call: TRBV25-1; clone_size: -; j_call: TRBJ2-7; d_call: TRBD1; cdr3_length: 17
cdr3_aa: CSVHGNTGELFF; cdr3_nt: TGCAGCGTTCATGGGAACACCGGGGAGCTGTTTTTT; v_call: TRBV29-1; clone_size: -; j_call: TRBJ2-2; d_call: -; cdr3_length: 12
cdr3_aa: CSVGWTNTEAFF; cdr3_nt: TGCAGCGTGGGTTGGACAAACACTGAAGCTTTCTTT; v_call: TRBV29-1; clone_size: many; j_call: TRBJ1-1; d_call: -; cdr3_length: 12
cdr3_aa: CASSNSIHEQYF; cdr3_nt: TGTGCCAGCAGTAACAGTATCCACGAGCAGTACTTC; v_call: TRBV9; clone_size: once; j_call: TRBJ2-7; d_call: -; cdr3_length: 12
cdr3_aa: CASSLVGQGNEQYF; cdr3_nt: TGTGCCAGCAGCTTAGTGGGACAGGGTAACGAGCAGTACTTC; v_call: TRBV7-9; clone_size: -; j_call: TRBJ2-7; d_call: TRBD1; cdr3_length: 14
cdr3_aa: CASSRVDSGQGDTGELFF; cdr3_nt: TGCGCCAGCAGCCGGGTAGACTCCGGACAGGGGGACACCGGGGAGCTGTTTTTT; v_call: TRBV4-3; clone_size: -; j_call: TRBJ2-2; d_call: TRBD1; cdr3_length: 18
cdr3_aa: CGSSLGTGSREKLFF; cdr3_nt: TGTGGCAGCAGCTTGGGTACAGGGTCTCGGGAAAAACTGTTTTTT; v_call: TRBV7-2; clone_size: -; j_call: TRBJ1-4; d_call: -; cdr3_length: 15
cdr3_aa: CSARGTGHHSYNEQFF; cdr3_nt: TGCAGTGCTAGAGGCACAGGGCACCACTCCTACAATGAGCAGTTCTTC; v_call: TRBV20-1; clone_size: -; j_call: TRBJ2-1; d_call: -; cdr3_length: 16
cdr3_aa: CASSLVASASGETQYF; cdr3_nt: TGCGCCAGCAGCTTGGTGGCTAGCGCCTCCGGGGAGACCCAGTACTTC; v_call: TRBV5-1; clone_size: -; j_call: TRBJ2-5; d_call: -; cdr3_length: 16
cdr3_aa: CASSRMAVGTGELFF; cdr3_nt: TGTGCCAGTAGTAGGATGGCAGTTGGCACCGGGGAGCTGTTTTTT; v_call: TRBV19; clone_size: -; j_call: TRBJ2-2; d_call: -; cdr3_length: 15
cdr3_aa: CASSQVVIAVSQETQYF; cdr3_nt: TGTGCCAGCAGCCAAGTAGTGATAGCGGTGTCACAAGAGACCCAGTACTTC; v_call: TRBV3-1; clone_size: many; j_call: TRBJ2-5; d_call: -; cdr3_length: 17
cdr3_aa: CATSDLDDGNEQFF; cdr3_nt: TGTGCCACCAGTGATTTGGATGATGGCAATGAGCAGTTCTTC; v_call: TRBV24-1; clone_size: -; j_call: TRBJ2-1; d_call: -; cdr3_length: 14
cdr3_aa: CASSPPFGQRGEQYF; cdr3_nt: TGTGCCAGCAGCCCTCCCTTTGGACAGAGGGGCGAGCAGTACTTC; v_call: TRBV7-9; clone_size: few; j_call: TRBJ2-7; d_call: -; cdr3_length: 15
cdr3_aa: CASSFESSFTGELFF; cdr3_nt: TGTGCCAGCAGCTTTGAGTCATCCTTCACCGGGGAGCTGTTTTTT; v_call: TRBV7-6; clone_size: few; j_call: TRBJ2-2; d_call: -; cdr3_length: 15
cdr3_aa: CASSSETGNTNTGELFF; cdr3_nt: TGCGCCAGCAGCTCTGAGACAGGGAACACGAACACCGGGGAGCTGTTTTTT; v_call: TRBV5-1; clone_size: few; j_call: TRBJ2-2; d_call: TRBD1; cdr3_length: 17
cdr3_aa: CSARVRGLTDTQYF; cdr3_nt: TGCAGTGCTAGAGTCCGGGGGCTCACAGATACGCAGTATTTT; v_call: TRBV20-1; clone_size: few; j_call: TRBJ2-3; d_call: -; cdr3_length: 14
cdr3_aa: CASSLGTDGNTIYF; cdr3_nt: TGCGCCAGCAGCTTGGGGACGGATGGAAACACCATATATTTT; v_call: TRBV5-1; clone_size: -; j_call: TRBJ1-3; d_call: -; cdr3_length: 14
cdr3_aa: CASSGAGTGSLGRGYTF; cdr3_nt: TGTGCCAGCAGTGGAGCCGGGACAGGGTCTTTAGGTCGGGGCTACACCTTC; v_call: TRBV25-1; clone_size: few; j_call: TRBJ1-2; d_call: TRBD1; cdr3_length: 17
cdr3_aa: CASSPDVDYGYTF; cdr3_nt: TGTGCCAGCTCACCGGACGTGGACTATGGCTACACCTTC; v_call: TRBV18; clone_size: -; j_call: TRBJ1-2; d_call: -; cdr3_length: 13
cdr3_aa: CASSRPGTGLGEKLFF; cdr3_nt: TGTGCCAGCAGCCGCCCCGGGACAGGGCTTGGTGAAAAACTGTTTTTT; v_call: TRBV12-3/TRBV12-4; clone_size: -; j_call: TRBJ1-4; d_call: TRBD1; cdr3_length: 16
cdr3_aa: CASSPKTSSGGARSYEQYF; cdr3_nt: TGTGCCAGCAGCCCAAAGACCTCTAGCGGGGGGGCCCGGTCCTACGAGCAGTACTTC; v_call: TRBV13; clone_size: medium-sized; j_call: TRBJ2-7; d_call: TRBD2; cdr3_length: 19
cdr3_aa: CASSWGATGGGEEKLFF; cdr3_nt: TGTGCCAGCAGCTGGGGAGCGACAGGGGGAGGCGAAGAAAAACTGTTTTTT; v_call: TRBV5-5; clone_size: few; j_call: TRBJ1-4; d_call: TRBD1; cdr3_length: 17
cdr3_aa: CASRGDGYFSGANVLTF; cdr3_nt: TGCGCCAGCAGGGGGGACGGCTACTTCTCTGGGGCCAACGTCCTGACTTTC; v_call: TRBV4-1; clone_size: many; j_call: TRBJ2-6; d_call: -; cdr3_length: 17
cdr3_aa: CATSRVMGAIHPIYF; cdr3_nt: TGTGCCACCAGCAGAGTGATGGGAGCGATTCACCCGATATATTTT; v_call: TRBV15; clone_size: -; j_call: TRBJ1-3; d_call: -; cdr3_length: 15
cdr3_aa: CASSPGPGTARSSYNEQFF; cdr3_nt: TGCGCCAGCAGCCCGGGGCCAGGGACAGCTCGGAGCTCCTACAATGAGCAGTTCTTC; v_call: TRBV4-3; clone_size: few; j_call: TRBJ2-1; d_call: TRBD1; cdr3_length: 19
cdr3_aa: CASSLAGVPNYGYTF; cdr3_nt: TGCGCCAGCAGCTTGGCAGGGGTCCCAAACTATGGCTACACCTTC; v_call: TRBV5-1; clone_size: -; j_call: TRBJ1-2; d_call: -; cdr3_length: 15
cdr3_aa: CASNTGHASYEQYF; cdr3_nt: TGTGCCAGCAACACAGGACATGCCTCCTACGAGCAGTACTTC; v_call: TRBV12-3/TRBV12-4; clone_size: -; j_call: TRBJ2-7; d_call: -; cdr3_length: 14
cdr3_aa: CASSLGVHTYEQYF; cdr3_nt: TGTGCCAGCAGCCTGGGGGTCCACACCTACGAGCAGTACTTC; v_call: TRBV12-3/TRBV12-4; clone_size: few; j_call: TRBJ2-7; d_call: -; cdr3_length: 14